What follows are 6 T cell receptor beta chains derived from one specimen sequenced in a study of tumor-infiltrating lymphocytes in localized non-small cell lung cancer. Method: immunoSEQ multiplex PCR; TCRdb's copy keeps in-frame clones and lacks some. The table lists 10,000 or so clones, around four fifths of them singletons, with less than 8% in the top ten. Sequencing input: uninvolved lung tissue not adjacent to the tumor. The origin of the receptors is a human donor with non-small cell lung cancer.

The V call is TRBV5-1, the J call TRBJ2-7, with TRBD1 matching 9 bases. This CDR3 comprises 14 residues. J gave up 4 bases and V 5 bases, and 7 bases lay outside the gene matches. In germline, CDR1 is SGHRS, CDR2 YFSETQ. The CDR3 is CASSVGQGEYEQYF. CDR3 sequence (DNA): TGCGCCAGCAGTGTGGGACAGGGCGAGTACGAGCAGTACTTC. The full variable domain, its missing parts supplied by reference TRBV5-1 and TRBJ2-7, is KAGVTQTPRYLIKTRGQQVTLSCSPISGHRSVSWYQQTPGQGLQFLFEYFSETQRNKGNFPGRFSGRQFSNSRSEMNVSTLELGDSALYLCASSVGQGEYEQYFGPGTRLTVT.

This clone has a handful of counts. The gene calls are TRBV11-2 and TRBJ2-7; the D gene is possibly TRBD2 (5 bases). CDR3 length: 16 amino acids. V lost 2 bases and J 3 bases, leaving 17 bases between the germline ends. CDR1 is SGHAT and CDR2 is FQNNGV in the germline V gene. The CDR3 protein is CASSLYRGGSRYEQYF. The CDR3 DNA reads as TGTGCCAGCAGCTTATACCGTGGAGGCTCGCGCTACGAGCAGTACTTC.

V usage is TRBV6-6 and J usage is TRBJ1-2; D remains unclear. Germline V gene lookup returns CDR1 MNHNY and CDR2 SVGAGI (reference sequence). Trimming took 10 bases from V and 3 from J, leaving 6 bases between them. This CDR3 spans 10 amino acids. The DNA for the CDR3 is TGTGCCACTAATTACTATGGCTACACCTTC. Translated: CATNYYGYTF.

The CDR3 coding sequence is TGTGCCAGCATGAGGGGCAGCCTCCTCTACGAGCAGTACTTC. Amino acids: CASMRGSLLYEQYF. This chain joins TRBV28 and TRBJ2-7; D is perhaps TRBD1 or TRBD2 (5 bases each). V was pared by 7 bases and J by 3 bases, with 16 bases between. The CDR3 is made up of 14 amino acids. Per germline, CDR1 MDHEN and CDR2 SYDVKM.

The V and J genes are TRBV9 and TRBJ2-5; 10 bases match TRBD2. This CDR3 is built from 18 residues. Germline V gives CDR1 SGDLS, CDR2 YYNGEE. The junction had 13 bases not matched to a gene; V was cut back by 0 bases and J by 5 bases. CDR3: CASSVAPTSGDRRETQYF. In DNA, the CDR3 is TGTGCCAGCAGCGTAGCTCCCACTAGCGGGGATCGGAGGGAGACCCAGTACTTC. Full variable domain (remainder filled in from reference TRBV9 and TRBJ2-5): DSGVTQTPKHLITATGQRVTLRCSPRSGDLSVYWYQQSLDQGLQFLIQYYNGEERAKGNILERFSAQQFPDLHSELNLSSLELGDSALYFCASSVAPTSGDRRETQYFGPGTRLLVL.

In its sample, this clone was seen once. The V gene is TRBV10-3, the J gene TRBJ1-4; 9 bases match TRBD1. CDR3 size: 16 residues. The germline V gene encodes CDR1 ENHRY and CDR2 SYGVKD. Trimming took 6 bases from V and 0 from J; bases not matched to a gene: 5. The CDR3 region is CAIRPGQGTTNEKLFF. The CDR3 nucleotides read TGTGCCATCAGACCGGGACAGGGAACAACTAATGAAAAACTGTTTTTT.